Listed below are T cell receptor beta chains from one sample, sequenced in a study of blood T cell repertoires in COVID-19. Produced via immunoSEQ multiplex PCR; TCRdb's table is partial and in-frame only. This table holds 230,000 or so clones, about 88% found once. Sequencing was carried out using PBMCs or T cells enriched from blood (not recorded which). These receptors were obtained from a woman between 45 and 65 years old who had been exposed to COVID-19. CDR3s include the opening cysteine and the closing phenylalanine or tryptophan. D genes are given only for firm matches. Only some rows state a clone size, as once, few, many or a class for expanded clones.

TRBV27	TRBJ2-1	NA	NA	TGTGCCAGCCATGGAGGGGCGAATGAGCAGTTCTTC	CASHGGANEQFF
TRBV28	TRBJ2-2	NA	TRBD2	TGTGCCAGCAGCCTTGCCGGGAGGGCCGGGGAGCTGTTTTTT	CASSLAGRAGELFF
TRBV11-2	TRBJ1-1	NA	TRBD1	TGTGCCAGCAGATCCAACAGGGGCACTGAAGCTTTCTTT	CASRSNRGTEAFF
TRBV27	TRBJ1-2	NA	NA	TGTGCCAGCAGTTTCTTAGGAGGCTATGGCTACACCTTC	CASSFLGGYGYTF
TRBV4-2	TRBJ1-5	many	TRBD1	TGTGCCAGCAGCCAGACTCCAGGGGGCGGTCAGCCCCAGCATTTT	CASSQTPGGGQPQHF
TRBV29-1	TRBJ1-4	NA	NA	TGCAGCGTTCCCGCCGGGGGTGCAACTAATGAAAAACTGTTTTTT	CSVPAGGATNEKLFF
TRBV3-1/TRBV3-2	TRBJ1-1	NA	NA	TGTGCCAGCAGCCCGACCGGGGTGAACACTGAAGCTTTCTTT	CASSPTGVNTEAFF
TRBV2	TRBJ1-2	NA	NA	TGTGCCAGCAAGGCAGACGGGGTTATTCCTTATGGCTACACCTTC	CASKADGVIPYGYTF
TRBV7-6	TRBJ2-3	NA	NA	TGTGCTTCGCAGGGAGATACGCAGTATTTT	CASQGDTQYF
TRBV19	TRBJ1-2	NA	NA	TGTGCCAGTAGTATGGGGGGGCGCGGGGACTATGGCTACACCTTC	CASSMGGRGDYGYTF
TRBV27	TRBJ1-3	once	NA	TGTGCCAGCAGTCCCACAGTTTACTCTGGAAACACCATATATTTT	CASSPTVYSGNTIYF
TRBV10-1	TRBJ2-7	NA	NA	TGCGCCAGGCCGCAGGGGTACGAGCAGTACTTC	CARPQGYEQYF
TRBV14	TRBJ2-7	NA	NA	TGTGCCAGCAGCCAAATTGGGTCTTTAGTTGGCAGGGATGCCTACGAGCAGTACTTC	CASSQIGSLVGRDAYEQYF
TRBV6-2/TRBV6-3	TRBJ1-1	NA	NA	TGTGCCAGCAGTTCTCGGGTGGACACTGAAGCTTTCTTT	CASSSRVDTEAFF
TRBV6-5	TRBJ1-1	NA	TRBD1	TGTGCCAGCACGGGGGCAGGGGGCACTGAAGCTTTCTTT	CASTGAGGTEAFF
TRBV5-1	TRBJ2-7	NA	TRBD1	TGCGCCAGCAGCTCCCGGACAGGGCCCTCCTACGAGCAGTACTTC	CASSSRTGPSYEQYF
TRBV5-4	TRBJ1-2	NA	TRBD1	TGTGCCAGCAGCTCCCGATGGGACAGGGGGCTGGGTGGCTACACCTTC	CASSSRWDRGLGGYTF
TRBV13	TRBJ2-3	NA	TRBD2	TGTGCCAGCAGCTTACTAGCGGAGATAACAGATACGCAGTATTTT	CASSLLAEITDTQYF
TRBV5-8	TRBJ2-3	many	TRBD2	TGTGCCAGCAGCCTCCTAAACCGGGAGGCGCAGTATTTT	CASSLLNREAQYF
TRBV7-9	TRBJ2-5	NA	NA	TGTGCCAGCAGCCCCCAGGGTAGGGGCAGGTGGGAGACCCAGTACTTC	CASSPQGRGRWETQYF
TRBV5-6	TRBJ2-7	NA	TRBD1	TGTGCCAGCAGCCGGACAGGGAGTAAACCCTACGAGCAGTACTTC	CASSRTGSKPYEQYF
TRBV4-3	TRBJ1-1	NA	NA	TGCGCCAGCAGCCTTCACAGGGCCTCTAACACTGAAGCTTTCTTT	CASSLHRASNTEAFF